The 27 T cell receptor beta chains given below trace back to one sample, sequenced in a study of T cells in Graves' hyperthyroidism and ophthalmopathy. Authors of the study amplified TCR beta CDR3 regions from RNA transcripts. The primer set for the first-round RT-PCR of the TCR CDR3 was HTBI. TCRdb reprocessed the multiplex PCR reads with MiXCR, giving one entry per CDR3 protein. The data show roughly 110,000 distinct CDR3 sequences, about 16% seen once. What was sequenced was blood. Every receptor here comes from a woman aged 45 to 65 with Graves' hyperthyroidism.

This clonotype was detected many times. A junction boundary mismatches the germline segment, possibly from a read error. The V gene is TRBV15, the J gene TRBJ2-1, with D unclear. This CDR3 comprises 14 residues. Germline V CDR1 and CDR2: LNHNV, YYDKDF (reference sequence). The DNA of the CDR3 is TGTGCCACCAGCGGAGAGACATCTCGAAATGAGCAGTTCTTC. Encoded protein: CATSGETSRNEQFF.

This clonotype was seen at least ten times. J is TRBJ2-1 and V is TRBV5-1, with 9 bases identical to TRBD2. V was clipped by 4 bases and J by 3 bases; unmatched bases: 8. The CDR3 extends over 16 amino acids. CDR1 and CDR2 from the germline V gene are SGHRS and YFSETQ. CDR3 loop: CASSLPDSGGYNEQFF. The CDR3 region has the DNA TGCGCCAGCAGCCTGCCGGATAGCGGGGGCTACAATGAGCAGTTCTTC.

The table lists this clonotype with many counts. Here the CDR3 DNA reads TGTGCCAGCAGCACGGGGACAGCTCAACAAGAGACCCAGTACTTC. It yields the protein CASSTGTAQQETQYF. The gene calls are TRBV5-8 and TRBJ2-5; 7 bases fit TRBD1. CDR1 and CDR2 (germline): SGHTS, YDEGEE. V lost 4 bases, J lost 2 bases, and 8 bases stayed unmatched. The CDR3 spans 15 residues.

The V and J genes are TRBV7-9 and TRBJ2-2, with a weak D call TRBD1 (5 bases). The ends were cut back, 5 bases at V and 1 base at J, with 14 bases in the middle. The CDR3 is 16 amino acids. Per the germline V gene, CDR1 is SEHNR and CDR2 is FQNEAQ (reference sequence). The CDR3 region is CASSARAAGNTGELFF. The CDR3 DNA sequence: TGTGCCAGCAGCGCCAGGGCGGCAGGGAACACCGGGGAGCTGTTTTTT.

The rearrangement uses TRBV20-1 and TRBJ1-5; 7 bases align to TRBD1. The CDR3 length is 13 residues. J was trimmed by 4 bases and V by 4 bases; bases with no gene match: 4. Germline V lookup: CDR1 DFQATT, CDR2 SNEGSKA (reference sequence). CDR3 region: CSAKRTGNQPQHF. The CDR3 DNA sequence: TGCAGTGCTAAAAGGACAGGAAATCAGCCCCAGCATTTT.

This clonotype was seen repeatedly, ten times or more. The chain employs TRBV9 and TRBJ1-2; no firm D call. The CDR3 runs 14 residues. Germline CDR1 and CDR2: SGDLS and YYNGEE. V dropped 1 base and J dropped 0 bases, with 7 bases sitting between them. Here the CDR3 DNA reads TGTGCCAGCAGCGTAAGCGGCCCTAACTATGGCTACACCTTC. Encoded protein: CASSVSGPNYGYTF.

This clonotype was recorded many times. The chain uses TRBV30 and TRBJ2-7; D remains unclear. The V and J ends lost 5 bases and 3 bases respectively, with 11 bases between them. Germline V gives CDR1 GTSNPN, CDR2 SVGIG (reference sequence). This CDR3 has 12 amino acids. CDR3 residues: CAWYSDGYEQYF. The CDR3 DNA is TGTGCCTGGTACTCCGACGGCTACGAGCAGTACTTC.

This clonotype was recorded many times. The V and J genes are TRBV28 and TRBJ1-6; no clear D gene. Trimming took 6 bases from V and 6 from J, leaving 12 bases between them. Germline loops: CDR1 MDHEN, CDR2 SYDVKM. The CDR3 contains 14 residues. As DNA, the CDR3 is TGTGCCAGCAGCCCGGGCTGGGGTAATTCACCCCTCCACTTT. Its protein product is CASSPGWGNSPLHF.

This clonotype has a count of ten or more. V gene TRBV19 combines with J gene TRBJ1-2; possibly TRBD1 for D (5 bases). The CDR3 spans 14 residues. Trimming pared 6 bases from V and 5 bases from J, leaving 16 bases between. Looked up from germline, CDR1 is LNHDA and CDR2 is SQIVND (reference sequence). The CDR3 nucleotides are TGTGCCAGTAGCCTACTTGGGACCGGGTATGGCTACACCTTC. Translation gives CASSLLGTGYGYTF.

This clonotype was observed at least ten times. The J gene is TRBJ2-1, the V gene TRBV4-2, with unresolved D. V was shortened by 0 bases and J by 9 bases, with 9 bases between the two germline ends. This CDR3 contains 13 residues. In germline, CDR1 is LGHNA, CDR2 YNFKEQ. The CDR3 is CASSQEIGPEQFF. DNA for the CDR3: TGTGCCAGCAGCCAAGAGATCGGTCCTGAGCAGTTCTTC.

This clonotype was seen ten or more times. This chain joins TRBV29-1 and TRBJ1-1; D gene uncertain. The germline V gene has CDR1 SQVTM and CDR2 ANQGSEA. Trimming left V 0 bases short and J 1 base short, with 3 bases between. The CDR3 consists of 12 residues. The CDR3 is CSVEDGNTEAFF. Here the CDR3 DNA reads TGCAGCGTTGAAGATGGGAACACTGAAGCTTTCTTT. The entire variable domain, with the rest obtained from reference TRBV29-1 and TRBJ1-1, is as follows: SAVISQKPSRDICQRGTSLTIQCQVDSQVTMMFWYRQQPGQSLTLIATANQGSEATYESGFVIDKFPISRPNLTFSTLTVSNMSPEDSSIYLCSVEDGNTEAFFGQGTRLTVV.

This clonotype was found many times. Here the CDR3 reads CASSYSGSGKNIQYF. Here the CDR3 DNA reads TGCGCCAGCAGCTATTCCGGGAGCGGCAAAAACATTCAGTACTTC. The V gene is TRBV5-1, the J gene TRBJ2-4; D might be TRBD2 (6 bases). The CDR3 is made up of 15 amino acids. V lost 3 bases, J lost 3 bases, and 13 bases lay in between. Germline assignment: CDR1 SGHRS and CDR2 YFSETQ.

Many counts were recorded for this clonotype. The CDR3 sequence: CASSPVTAIAGEQYF. The CDR3 DNA is TGTGCCAGCTCACCAGTGACAGCAATCGCGGGCGAGCAGTACTTC. The chain couples TRBV18 to TRBJ2-7, with D perhaps TRBD1 or TRBD2 (5 bases each). This CDR3 has 15 residues. Germline V lookup: CDR1 KGHSH, CDR2 LQKENI. Trimming removed 2 bases at V and 6 bases at J, with 17 bases between.

The gene calls are TRBV11-3 and TRBJ2-7; perhaps TRBD1 as D (6 bases). V was shortened by 3 bases and J by 0 bases, with 6 bases between the two germline ends. Germline V CDR1 and CDR2: SGHNT, YENEEA. The CDR3 runs to 13 residues. CDR3 sequence: CASSLGHSYEQYF. CDR3 bases: TGTGCCAGCAGCTTGGGACACTCCTACGAGCAGTACTTC.

The chain combines TRBV28 with TRBJ1-2; 10 bases line up with TRBD1. The CDR3 length is 14 residues. Germline values: CDR1 MDHEN, CDR2 SYDVKM. V dropped 5 bases and J dropped 13; count of bases not matched to a gene: 13. CDR3 bases: TGTGCCAGCAGTGGAGACAGGGGGCTGTATGACTGCACCTTC. Protein product: CASSGDRGLYDCTF.

By proportion, this clonotype is medium-sized. One end of the junction does not line up with germline, which may come from a read error. V gene TRBV2 combines with J gene TRBJ2-3, with D perhaps matching TRBD1 (6 bases). The CDR3 sequence is 15 residues long. Germline V lookup: CDR1 SNHLY, CDR2 FYNNEI. CDR3 in DNA: TGTGCCAGCAGCGAAGACAGGATTTACACAGATACGCAGTATTTT. Translated, it gives CASSEDRIYTDTQYF. Filled out from reference TRBV2 and TRBJ2-3, the complete variable domain reads EPEVTQTPSHQVTQMGQEVILRCVPISNHLYFYWYRQILGQKVEFLVSFYNNEISEKSEIFDDQFSVERPDGSNFTLKIRSTKLEDSAMYFCASSEDRIYTDTQYFGPGTRLTVL.

This clonotype has ten or more counts. V gene TRBV5-1 combines with J gene TRBJ2-5; possible D gene TRBD1, 6 bases. V was trimmed by 0 bases and J by 1 base, leaving 10 bases between them. This CDR3 is 15 amino acids long. Germline CDR1 reads SGHRS; CDR2 reads YFSETQ. The CDR3 DNA is TGCGCCAGCAGCTTGGGCGGACAGCTCCAAGAGACCCAGTACTTC. It codes for CASSLGGQLQETQYF.

This clonotype was counted at least ten times. The chain joins TRBV5-1 to TRBJ2-2, with D perhaps matching TRBD1 or TRBD2 (6 bases each). V was cut by 0 bases and J by 4 bases, with 13 bases left in between. Per the germline V gene, CDR1 is SGHRS and CDR2 is YFSETQ. CDR3 length equals 16 residues. The CDR3, as DNA: TGCGCCAGCAGCTTGGCCAGCGGAGGGGGCACCGGGGAGCTGTTTTTT. Translating it yields CASSLASGGGTGELFF. Based on the CDR3 plus reference TRBV5-1 and TRBJ2-2, the full variable domain is KAGVTQTPRYLIKTRGQQVTLSCSPISGHRSVSWYQQTPGQGLQFLFEYFSETQRNKGNFPGRFSGRQFSNSRSEMNVSTLELGDSALYLCASSLASGGGTGELFFGEGSRLTVL.

Many counts were recorded for this clonotype. The CDR3 here is CASSLRTSGSNYEQYV. Here the CDR3 DNA reads TGTGCCAGCAGTTTACGGACTAGCGGGAGTAATTACGAGCAGTACGTC. The rearrangement links TRBV28 to TRBJ2-7; TRBD2 aligns across 13 bases. This CDR3 is built from 16 residues. Germline trimming cut 2 bases from V and 4 bases from J; bases unmatched to any gene: 5. Germline lookup yields CDR1 MDHEN and CDR2 SYDVKM.

This clonotype has at least ten counts. This chain connects TRBV6-1 to TRBJ2-7, with TRBD2 as a possible D gene (6 bases). The CDR3 has 12 residues. Germline CDR1 is MNHNS and CDR2 is SASEGT. V shed 5 bases and J shed 5 bases, with 10 bases lying between them. CDR3 sequence (DNA): TGTGCCAGCAGTCCGGGGGTCCACGAGCAGTACGTC. It specifies CASSPGVHEQYV.

This clonotype was seen at least ten times. CDR3 region: CASSEVRPGNEQFF. The DNA of the CDR3 is TGCGCCAGCAGTGAGGTGCGTCCCGGCAATGAGCAGTTCTTC. This chain joins TRBV10-2 and TRBJ2-1, with D unclear. This CDR3 has 14 residues. Germline V gene lookup returns CDR1 WSHSY and CDR2 SAAADI. Trimming took off 2 bases at V and 6 bases at J, with 11 bases between the two ends.

This clonotype was counted ten times or more. V usage is TRBV14 and J usage is TRBJ2-7, with 8 bases matching TRBD2. The CDR3 has 20 amino acids. The trim removed 4 bases at V and 6 bases at J, leaving 26 bases unmatched. CDR1 and CDR2 (germline): SGHDN, FVKESK. Here the CDR3 reads CASSPKFGGRNTRMFVEQYF. In DNA form, the CDR3 reads TGTGCCAGCAGCCCGAAATTTGGCGGGAGGAACACCCGTATGTTCGTCGAGCAGTACTTC.

The V and J genes are TRBV7-9 and TRBJ1-4; possible D gene TRBD1, 6 bases. V lost 2 bases and J lost 5, with 15 bases in between. CDR1 is SEHNR and CDR2 is FQNEAQ in the germline V gene (reference sequence). The length of the CDR3 is 16 residues. Here the CDR3 reads CASSLSSGTPNEKLFF. In nucleotides, the CDR3 is TGTGCCAGCAGCTTAAGTTCCGGGACACCGAATGAAAAACTGTTTTTT.

This clonotype was seen ten or more times. The J gene is TRBJ1-4, the V gene TRBV12-3 or TRBV12-4; D uncertain. This CDR3 is built from 10 residues. Trimming shortened V by 8 bases and J by 11 bases, and 9 bases separated the two germline ends. This chain's CDR3 is CASRGEKLFF. The CDR3 bases are TGTGCCAGCCGAGGAGAGAAACTGTTTTTT.

This clonotype was seen many times. The chain employs TRBV18 and TRBJ1-2; 9 bases are shared with TRBD1. The V gene end was trimmed by 5 bases and the J gene end by 2 bases; junction bases not matched to a gene: 6. Germline assignment: CDR1 KGHSH and CDR2 LQKENI. The CDR3 has 15 residues. CDR3 residues: CASSRDRGNNYGYTF. The CDR3 DNA reads TGTGCCAGCTCAAGAGACAGGGGGAACAACTATGGCTACACCTTC.

The table lists this clonotype with many counts. The genes are TRBV5-1 and TRBJ1-4, with no clear D. Germline lookup yields CDR1 SGHRS and CDR2 YFSETQ. V lost 3 bases and J 6 bases, leaving 9 bases between the germline ends. The CDR3 has 13 residues. The CDR3 spells CASSSDGYEKLFF. The CDR3 DNA is TGCGCCAGCAGCTCGGACGGGTATGAAAAACTGTTTTTT.

The V call is TRBV20-1, the J call TRBJ2-7, with TRBD1 as a possible D gene (5 bases). The CDR3 length is 12 residues. Trimming removed 3 bases from V and 0 bases from J, with 6 bases in between. The germline V gene encodes CDR1 DFQATT and CDR2 SNEGSKA (reference sequence). As DNA, the CDR3 is TGCAGTGCTAGGACAGCCTCCTACGAGCAGTACTTC. Its translation: CSARTASYEQYF.